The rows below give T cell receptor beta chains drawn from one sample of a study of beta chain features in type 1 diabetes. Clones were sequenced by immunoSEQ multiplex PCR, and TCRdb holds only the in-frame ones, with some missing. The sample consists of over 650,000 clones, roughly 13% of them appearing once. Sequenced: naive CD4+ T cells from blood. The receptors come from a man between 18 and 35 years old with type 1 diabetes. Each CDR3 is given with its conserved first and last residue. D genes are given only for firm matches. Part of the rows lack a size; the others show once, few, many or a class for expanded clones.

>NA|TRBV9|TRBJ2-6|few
CASSVRATGANVLTF
TGTGCCAGCAGCGTCCGGGCCACTGGGGCCAACGTCCTGACTTTC
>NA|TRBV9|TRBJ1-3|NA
CASSRVSGNTIYF
TGTGCCAGCAGCCGAGTCTCTGGAAACACCATATATTTT
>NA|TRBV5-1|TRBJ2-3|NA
CASSLEGADTQYF
TGCGCCAGCAGCTTGGAGGGAGCAGATACGCAGTATTTT
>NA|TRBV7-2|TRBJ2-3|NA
CASSIRVGTDTQYF
TGTGCCAGCAGCATAAGGGTTGGCACAGATACGCAGTATTTT
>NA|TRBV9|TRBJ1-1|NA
CASSLQENTEAFF
TGTGCCAGCAGCTTACAGGAGAACACTGAAGCTTTCTTT
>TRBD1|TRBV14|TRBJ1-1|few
CASSPGQLSAEAFF
TGTGCCAGCAGCCCGGGACAGTTAAGCGCTGAAGCTTTCTTT
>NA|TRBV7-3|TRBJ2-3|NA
CASRRTAVFGDTQYF
TGTGCCAGCAGGAGGACGGCGGTTTTTGGCGATACGCAGTATTTT
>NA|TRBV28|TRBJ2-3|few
CASSLQAAGADTQYF
TGTGCCAGCAGTCTACAGGCCGCTGGGGCAGATACGCAGTATTTT
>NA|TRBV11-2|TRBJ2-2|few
CASSNPNTGELFF
TGTGCCAGCAGCAACCCAAACACCGGGGAGCTGTTTTTT
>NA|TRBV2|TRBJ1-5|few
CASSERGRASNQPQHF
TGTGCCAGCAGTGAACGGGGAAGAGCTAGCAATCAGCCCCAGCATTTT
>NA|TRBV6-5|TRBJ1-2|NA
CATRPMRGYTF
TGTGCCACCAGGCCTATGAGGGGCTACACCTTC
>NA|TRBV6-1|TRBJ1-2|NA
CASSREKYTNYGYTF
TGTGCCAGCAGCAGAGAGAAATACACGAACTATGGCTACACCTTC
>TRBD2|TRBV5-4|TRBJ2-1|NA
CASSLVTGRGKGEQFF
TGTGCCAGCAGCTTGGTAACGGGGAGGGGAAAGGGTGAGCAGTTCTTC
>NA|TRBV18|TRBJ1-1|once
CASSPRNLGTEAFF
TGTGCCAGCTCACCCCGGAATCTGGGAACTGAAGCCTTCTTT
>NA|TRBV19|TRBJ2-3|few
CASSLEGSKGDTQYF
TGTGCCAGTAGCCTCGAGGGGTCAAAGGGAGATACGCAGTATTTT
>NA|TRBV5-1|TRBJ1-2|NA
CASSLVSLYGYTF
TGCGCCAGCAGCTTGGTTTCGCTCTATGGCTACACCTTC
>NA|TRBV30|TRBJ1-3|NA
CAWSVAQSSGNTIYF
TGTGCCTGGAGTGTAGCCCAGAGCTCTGGAAACACCATATATTTT
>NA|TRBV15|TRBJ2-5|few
CATSRGGVETQYF
TGTGCCACCAGCAGAGGTGGGGTAGAGACCCAGTACTTC
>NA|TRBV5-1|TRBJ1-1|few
CASSLDLYSSEAFF
TGCGCCAGCAGCTTGGATCTATACAGTTCTGAAGCTTTCTTT
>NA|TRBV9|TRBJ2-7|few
CASSVELGGSYEQYF
TGTGCCAGCAGCGTAGAGTTGGGGGGCTCCTACGAGCAGTACTTC
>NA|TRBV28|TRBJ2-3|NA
CASSLPRESTDTQYF
TGTGCCAGCAGTTTACCCAGGGAGAGCACAGATACGCAGTATTTT
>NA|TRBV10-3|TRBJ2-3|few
CAISESQLSGTDTQYF
TGTGCCATCAGTGAGTCGCAACTATCCGGGACAGATACGCAGTATTTT
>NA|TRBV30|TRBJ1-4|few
CAWSVAIPGDEKLFF
TGTGCCTGGAGTGTAGCGATACCCGGGGATGAAAAACTGTTTTTT
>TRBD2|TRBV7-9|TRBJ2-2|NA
CASSLGLAGVPGELFF
TGTGCCAGCAGCTTAGGACTAGCGGGAGTTCCCGGGGAGCTGTTTTTT
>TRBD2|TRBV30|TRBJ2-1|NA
CAWNSGLAYNEQFF
TGTGCCTGGAATAGCGGGTTAGCATACAATGAGCAGTTCTTC
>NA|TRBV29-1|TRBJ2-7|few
CSVARDDEQYF
TGCAGCGTTGCCAGGGATGACGAGCAGTACTTC
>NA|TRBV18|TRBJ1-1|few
CASSADENTEAFF
TGTGCCAGCTCAGCTGATGAGAACACTGAAGCTTTCTTT
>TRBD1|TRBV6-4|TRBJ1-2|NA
CASSVGTGSNYGYTF
TGTGCCAGCAGTGTCGGGACAGGGTCTAACTATGGCTACACCTTC
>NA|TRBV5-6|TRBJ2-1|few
CASSLISRGQFF
TGTGCCAGCAGTCTAATAAGCCGCGGGCAGTTCTTC
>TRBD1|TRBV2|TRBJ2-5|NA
CAAGQGVGETQYF
TGTGCCGCGGGACAGGGGGTCGGAGAGACCCAGTACTTC
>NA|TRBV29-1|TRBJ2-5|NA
CSVQGNVETQYF
TGCAGCGTTCAGGGGAACGTGGAGACCCAGTACTTC
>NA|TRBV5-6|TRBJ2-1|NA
CASSLGVSRYEQFF
TGTGCCAGCAGCTTGGGGGTTTCACGCTATGAGCAGTTCTTC
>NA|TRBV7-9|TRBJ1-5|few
CASSLVSGGWNDQPQHF
TGTGCCAGCAGCTTAGTTAGTGGGGGATGGAACGATCAGCCCCAGCATTTT
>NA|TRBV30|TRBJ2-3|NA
CAWSVQRAYTDTQYF
TGTGCCTGGAGTGTACAGCGGGCCTACACAGATACGCAGTATTTT
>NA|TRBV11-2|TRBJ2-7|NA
CASSWRRDGPYEQYF
TGTGCCAGCAGCTGGCGCAGGGACGGTCCCTACGAGCAGTACTTC
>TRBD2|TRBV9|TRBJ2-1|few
CASSVGGAGETYNEQFF
TGTGCCAGCAGCGTAGGGGGAGCGGGAGAAACCTACAATGAGCAGTTCTTC
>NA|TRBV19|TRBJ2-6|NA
CASSNARTPLYSGANVLTF
TGTGCCAGTAGCAACGCTAGGACACCACTTTACTCTGGGGCCAACGTCCTGACTTTC
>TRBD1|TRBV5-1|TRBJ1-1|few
CASGGQPNTEAFF
TGCGCCAGCGGGGGACAGCCGAACACTGAAGCTTTCTTT
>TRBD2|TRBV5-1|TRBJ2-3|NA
CASSRGLALADTQYF
TGCGCCAGCAGCCGGGGACTAGCATTGGCAGATACGCAGTATTTT
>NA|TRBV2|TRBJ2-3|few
CATTQEGLASTDTQYF
TGTGCCACCACGCAGGAGGGGCTAGCGTCCACAGATACGCAGTATTTT
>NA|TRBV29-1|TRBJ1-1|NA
CSVGGFGVRNTEAFF
TGCAGCGTTGGTGGTTTTGGCGTTAGGAACACTGAAGCTTTCTTT
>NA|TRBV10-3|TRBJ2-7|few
CAISESTQAAYEQYF
TGTGCCATCAGTGAGTCGACACAGGCAGCCTACGAGCAGTACTTC
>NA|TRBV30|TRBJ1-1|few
CAWSGAWVMNTEAFF
TGTGCCTGGAGTGGCGCTTGGGTAATGAACACTGAAGCTTTCTTT
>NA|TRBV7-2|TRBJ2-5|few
CASSFFGQETQYF
TGTGCCAGCAGCTTTTTCGGGCAAGAGACCCAGTACTTC
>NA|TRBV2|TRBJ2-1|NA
CASSEVSFHNEQFF
TGTGCCAGCAGTGAAGTCAGTTTCCACAATGAGCAGTTCTTC
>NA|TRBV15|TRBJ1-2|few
CATSRDGLGPWGGYTF
TGTGCCACCAGCAGAGATGGATTAGGCCCGTGGGGGGGCTACACCTTC
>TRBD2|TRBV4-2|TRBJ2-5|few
CASSQVASGRGVGETQYF
TGTGCCAGCAGCCAAGTGGCTAGCGGGAGAGGGGTTGGGGAGACCCAGTACTTC
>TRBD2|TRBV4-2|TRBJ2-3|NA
CASSLGGKDTQYF
TGTGCCAGCAGCCTCGGGGGGAAGGATACGCAGTATTTT
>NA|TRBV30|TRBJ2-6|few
CAWRPPGANVLTF
TGTGCCTGGAGACCCCCTGGGGCCAACGTCCTGACTTTC
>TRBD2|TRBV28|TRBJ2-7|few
CASTTTTSGRIYEQYF
TGTGCCAGCACAACCACAACTAGCGGGAGAATCTACGAGCAGTACTTC
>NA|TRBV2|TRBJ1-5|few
CASSGTGYQPQHF
TGTGCCAGCAGTGGAACAGGGTATCAGCCCCAGCATTTT
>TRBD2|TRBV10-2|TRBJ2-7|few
CASSEPASGIYEQYF
TGCGCCAGCAGTGAGCCGGCTAGCGGGATTTACGAGCAGTACTTC
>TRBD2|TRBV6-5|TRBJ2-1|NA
CASSYVGGRNNEQFF
TGTGCCAGCAGTTACGTGGGAGGGAGAAACAATGAGCAGTTCTTC
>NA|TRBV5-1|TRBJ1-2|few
CASSLDLVYGYTF
TGCGCCAGCAGCTTGGATCTGGTTTATGGCTACACCTTC
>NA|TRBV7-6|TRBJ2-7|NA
CASSLGTGTSREQYF
TGTGCCAGCAGCTTAGGCACCGGGACAAGTCGCGAGCAGTACTTC
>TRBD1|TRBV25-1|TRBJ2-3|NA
CASSETGGNMDTQYF
TGTGCCAGCAGTGAGACAGGGGGCAATATGGATACGCAGTATTTT
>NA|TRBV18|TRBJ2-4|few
CASSPALAKNIQYF
TGTGCCAGCTCACCGGCATTAGCCAAAAACATTCAGTACTTC
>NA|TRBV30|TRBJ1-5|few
CAWSDKGSQHF
TGTGCCTGGAGTGATAAGGGATCCCAGCATTTT
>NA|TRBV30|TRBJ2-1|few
CACRWSSYNEQFF
TGTGCCTGTAGATGGAGCTCCTACAATGAGCAGTTCTTC